This TCR beta chain was found in a study of T cell responses to AZD1222 COVID-19 vaccine. Whole-study results and caveats: The reported proportion of spike-specific TCRs targeting unmutated variant regions was nearly half. Spike-wide coverage was observed for vaccine-associated CD4 TCRs, with dominant responses at 160-218 and 743-854.

Between the trimmed V and J ends, which lost 6 bases and 7 bases, there was a span of 30 bases. The CDR3 is 18 residues long. Germline CDR1 is WNHNN and CDR2 is SYGVQD (reference sequence). The table came from immunoSEQ multiplex PCR; TCRdb's copy has only in-frame clones and leaves some out. The profile shows fewer than 130,000 clones, about nine tenths of them singletons. A word on this clone: The antigen remains undetermined.

The receptor's source is an adult who received the AZD1222 COVID-19 vaccine. This chain links TRBV10-1 with TRBJ2-5, with D perhaps being TRBD1 or TRBD2 (5 bases each). Specimen: peripheral blood, collected 28 days after the second AZD1222 dose. The CDR3 sequence is CASRGPHHDMEKRGTQYF. CDR3 in DNA: TGCGCCAGCAGGGGGCCACATCACGATATGGAGAAGAGGGGGACCCAGTACTTC.